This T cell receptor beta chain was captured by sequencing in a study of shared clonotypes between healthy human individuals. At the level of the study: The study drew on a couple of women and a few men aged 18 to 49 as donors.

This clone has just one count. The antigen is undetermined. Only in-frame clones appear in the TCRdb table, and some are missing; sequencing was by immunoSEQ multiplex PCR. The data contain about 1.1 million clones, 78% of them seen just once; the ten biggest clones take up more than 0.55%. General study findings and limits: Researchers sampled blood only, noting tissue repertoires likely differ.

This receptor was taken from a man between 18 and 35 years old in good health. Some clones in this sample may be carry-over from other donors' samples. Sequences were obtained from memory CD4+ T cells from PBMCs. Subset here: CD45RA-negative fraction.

The CDR3: CASSPGKYEQYF. As DNA, the CDR3 is TGTGCCAGCAGCCCGGGGAAATACGAGCAGTACTTC. The chain links TRBV7-9 to TRBJ2-7; TRBD2 is a possible D gene (5 bases). The CDR3 length is 12 residues. Germline V gene lookup returns CDR1 SEHNR and CDR2 FQNEAQ (reference sequence). V dropped 5 bases and J dropped 4 bases, with 9 bases sitting between them.